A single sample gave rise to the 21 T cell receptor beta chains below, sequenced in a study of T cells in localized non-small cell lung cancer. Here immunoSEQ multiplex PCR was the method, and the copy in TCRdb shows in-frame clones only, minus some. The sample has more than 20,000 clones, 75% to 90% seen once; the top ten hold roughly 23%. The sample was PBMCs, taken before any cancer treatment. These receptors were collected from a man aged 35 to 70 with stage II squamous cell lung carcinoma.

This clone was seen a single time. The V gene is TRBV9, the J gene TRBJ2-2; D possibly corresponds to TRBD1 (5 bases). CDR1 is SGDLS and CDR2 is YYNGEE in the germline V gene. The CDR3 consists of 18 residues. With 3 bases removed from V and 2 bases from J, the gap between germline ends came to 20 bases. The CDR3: CASSGQILGQGNTGELFF. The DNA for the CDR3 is TGTGCCAGCAGCGGCCAAATTCTTGGGCAGGGAAACACCGGGGAGCTGTTTTTT.

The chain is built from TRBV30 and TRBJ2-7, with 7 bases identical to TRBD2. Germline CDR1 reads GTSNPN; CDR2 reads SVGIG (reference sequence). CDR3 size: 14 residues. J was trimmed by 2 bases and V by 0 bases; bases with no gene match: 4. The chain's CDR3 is CAWSVQAGPYEQYF. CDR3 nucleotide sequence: TGTGCCTGGAGTGTCCAAGCGGGGCCCTACGAGCAGTACTTC.

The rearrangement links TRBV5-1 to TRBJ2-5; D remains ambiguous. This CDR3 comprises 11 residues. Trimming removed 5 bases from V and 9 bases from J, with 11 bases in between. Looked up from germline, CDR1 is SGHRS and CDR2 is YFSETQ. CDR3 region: CASSSSRAQYF. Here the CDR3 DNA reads TGCGCCAGCAGTAGTTCCAGAGCCCAGTACTTC.

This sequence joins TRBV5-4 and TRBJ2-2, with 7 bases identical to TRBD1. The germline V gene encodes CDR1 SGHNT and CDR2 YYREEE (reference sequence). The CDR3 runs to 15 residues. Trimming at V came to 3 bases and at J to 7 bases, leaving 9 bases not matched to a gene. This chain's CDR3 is CASSSPDRVGGELFF. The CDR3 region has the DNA TGTGCCAGCAGCTCCCCTGACAGGGTAGGCGGGGAGCTGTTTTTT.

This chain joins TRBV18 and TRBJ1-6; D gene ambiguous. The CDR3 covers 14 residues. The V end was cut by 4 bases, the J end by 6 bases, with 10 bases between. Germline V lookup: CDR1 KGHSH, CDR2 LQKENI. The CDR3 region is CASSLQERNSPLHF. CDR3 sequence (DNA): TGTGCCAGCTCACTACAAGAACGTAATTCACCCCTCCACTTT.

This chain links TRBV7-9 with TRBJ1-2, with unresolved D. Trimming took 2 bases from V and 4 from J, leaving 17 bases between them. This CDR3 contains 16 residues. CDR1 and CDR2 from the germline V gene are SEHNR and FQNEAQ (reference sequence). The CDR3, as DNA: TGTGCCAGCAGCTTAAACGGCCTCAGGAGTTCCTATGGCTACACCTTC. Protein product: CASSLNGLRSSYGYTF. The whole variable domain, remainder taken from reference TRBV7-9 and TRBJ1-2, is DTGVSQNPRHKITKRGQNVTFRCDPISEHNRLYWYRQTLGQGPEFLTYFQNEAQLEKSRLLSDRFSAERPKGSFSTLEIQRTEQGDSAMYLCASSLNGLRSSYGYTFGSGTRLTVV.

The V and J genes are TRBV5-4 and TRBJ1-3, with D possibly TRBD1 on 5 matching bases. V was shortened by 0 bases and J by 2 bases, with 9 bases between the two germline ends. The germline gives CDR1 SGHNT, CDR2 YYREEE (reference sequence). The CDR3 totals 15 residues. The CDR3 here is CASSLARGTGNTIYF. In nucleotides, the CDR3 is TGTGCCAGCAGCTTGGCAAGGGGAACTGGAAACACCATATATTTT. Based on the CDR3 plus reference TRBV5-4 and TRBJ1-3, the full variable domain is ETGVTQSPTHLIKTRGQQVTLRCSSQSGHNTVSWYQQALGQGPQFIFQYYREEENGRGNFPPRFSGLQFPNYSSELNVNALELDDSALYLCASSLARGTGNTIYFGEGSWLTVV.

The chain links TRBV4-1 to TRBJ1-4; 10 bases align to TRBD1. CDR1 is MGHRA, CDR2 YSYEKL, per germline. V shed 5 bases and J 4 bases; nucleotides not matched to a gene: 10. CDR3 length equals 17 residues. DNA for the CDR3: TGCGCCAGCAGCAGAGACAGGGGGCTGGGCCTTAATGAAAAACTGTTTTTT. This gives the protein CASSRDRGLGLNEKLFF.

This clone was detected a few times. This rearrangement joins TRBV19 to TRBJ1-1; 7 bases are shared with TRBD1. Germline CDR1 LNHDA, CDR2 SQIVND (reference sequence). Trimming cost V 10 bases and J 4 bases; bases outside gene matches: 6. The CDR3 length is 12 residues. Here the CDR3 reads CATRGDGTEAFF. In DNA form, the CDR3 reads TGTGCCACCAGGGGGGACGGCACTGAAGCTTTCTTT. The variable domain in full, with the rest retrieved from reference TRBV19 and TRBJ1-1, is DGGITQSPKYLFRKEGQNVTLSCEQNLNHDAMYWYRQDPGQGLRLIYYSQIVNDFQKGDIAEGYSVSREKKESFPLTVTSAQKNPTAFYLCATRGDGTEAFFGQGTRLTVV.

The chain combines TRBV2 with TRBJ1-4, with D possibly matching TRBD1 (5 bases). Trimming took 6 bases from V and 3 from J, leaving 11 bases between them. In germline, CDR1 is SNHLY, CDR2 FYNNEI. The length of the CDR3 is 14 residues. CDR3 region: CASSPTASNEKLFF. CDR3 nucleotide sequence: TGTGCCAGCAGCCCGACAGCATCTAATGAAAAACTGTTTTTT.

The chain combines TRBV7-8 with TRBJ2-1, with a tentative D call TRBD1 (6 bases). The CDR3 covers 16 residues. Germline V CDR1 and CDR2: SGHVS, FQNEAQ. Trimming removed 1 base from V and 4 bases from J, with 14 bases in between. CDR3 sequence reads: CASSLVLTGAYNEQFF. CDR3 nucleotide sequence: TGTGCCAGCAGCTTAGTCTTGACAGGAGCATACAATGAGCAGTTCTTC.

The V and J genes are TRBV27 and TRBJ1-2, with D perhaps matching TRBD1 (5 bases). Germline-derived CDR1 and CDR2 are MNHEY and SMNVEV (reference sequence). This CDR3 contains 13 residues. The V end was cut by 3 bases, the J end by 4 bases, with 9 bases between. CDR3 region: CASSFGAGYGYTF. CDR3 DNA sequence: TGTGCCAGCAGTTTCGGGGCTGGCTATGGCTACACCTTC.

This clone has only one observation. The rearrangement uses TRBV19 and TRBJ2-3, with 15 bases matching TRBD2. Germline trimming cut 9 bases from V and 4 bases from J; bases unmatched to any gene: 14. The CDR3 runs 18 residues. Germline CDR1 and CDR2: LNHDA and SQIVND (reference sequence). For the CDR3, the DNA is TGTGCCAGCCGGAGACAGGGGGGACTAGCGGGAGGCCCAGATACGCAGTATTTT. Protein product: CASRRQGGLAGGPDTQYF.

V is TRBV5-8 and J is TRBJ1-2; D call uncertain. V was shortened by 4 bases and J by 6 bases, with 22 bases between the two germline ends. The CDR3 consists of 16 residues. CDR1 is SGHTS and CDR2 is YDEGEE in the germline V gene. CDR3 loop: CASSRSIEGEKNGYTF. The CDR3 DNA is TGTGCCAGCAGCCGCTCAATTGAGGGTGAGAAGAATGGCTACACCTTC.

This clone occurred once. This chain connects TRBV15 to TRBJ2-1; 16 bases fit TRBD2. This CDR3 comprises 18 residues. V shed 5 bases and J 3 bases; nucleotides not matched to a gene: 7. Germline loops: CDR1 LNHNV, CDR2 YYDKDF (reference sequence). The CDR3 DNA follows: TGTGCCACCAGCGGGACTAGCGGGAGGGCCTCACGCTACAATGAGCAGTTCTTC. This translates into CATSGTSGRASRYNEQFF.

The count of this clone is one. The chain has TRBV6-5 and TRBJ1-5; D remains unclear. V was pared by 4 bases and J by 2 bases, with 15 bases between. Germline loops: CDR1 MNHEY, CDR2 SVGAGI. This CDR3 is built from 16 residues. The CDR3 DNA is TGTGCCAGCAGTTCCGGGAGAGGCGGTGGCAATCAGCCCCAGCATTTT. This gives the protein CASSSGRGGGNQPQHF.

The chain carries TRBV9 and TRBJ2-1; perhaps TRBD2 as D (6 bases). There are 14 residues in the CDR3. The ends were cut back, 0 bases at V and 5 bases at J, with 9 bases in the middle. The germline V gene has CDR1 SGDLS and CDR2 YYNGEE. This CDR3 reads CASSVGSGNNEQFF. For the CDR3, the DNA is TGTGCCAGCAGCGTAGGTAGCGGAAACAATGAGCAGTTCTTC. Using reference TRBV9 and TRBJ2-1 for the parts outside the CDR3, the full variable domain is DSGVTQTPKHLITATGQRVTLRCSPRSGDLSVYWYQQSLDQGLQFLIQYYNGEERAKGNILERFSAQQFPDLHSELNLSSLELGDSALYFCASSVGSGNNEQFFGPGTRLTVL.

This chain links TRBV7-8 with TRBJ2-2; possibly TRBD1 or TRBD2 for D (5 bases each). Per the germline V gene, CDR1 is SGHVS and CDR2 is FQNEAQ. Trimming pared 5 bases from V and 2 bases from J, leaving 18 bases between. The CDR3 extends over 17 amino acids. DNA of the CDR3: TGTGCCAGCAGCCCAACTGGGGGTAGTCTAAACACCGGGGAGCTGTTTTTT. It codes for CASSPTGGSLNTGELFF.

In DNA form, the CDR3 reads TGTGCCAGCAGTGGGACAGGTGCCGTAAGGTGGCATTTT. Translating it yields CASSGTGAVRWHF. The chain employs TRBV6-1 and TRBJ1-5; 7 bases agree with TRBD1. The V gene's germline CDR1 is MNHNS and CDR2 SASEGT. The ends lost 4 bases at V and 15 bases at J; junction bases unmatched: 12. This CDR3 spans 13 amino acids.

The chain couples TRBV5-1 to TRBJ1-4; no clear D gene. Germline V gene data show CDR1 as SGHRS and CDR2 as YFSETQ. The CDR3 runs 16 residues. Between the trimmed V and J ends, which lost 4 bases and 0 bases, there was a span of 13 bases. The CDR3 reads CASSLYTQATNEKLFF. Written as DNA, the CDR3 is TGCGCCAGCAGCCTCTACACCCAGGCAACTAATGAAAAACTGTTTTTT.

CDR3 loop: CASSLFSGRDYYNEQFF. CDR3 DNA: TGTGCCAGCAGTTTATTTAGCGGGAGAGACTACTACAATGAGCAGTTCTTC. V is TRBV27 and J is TRBJ2-1; 9 nucleotides line up with TRBD2. Per germline, CDR1 MNHEY and CDR2 SMNVEV (reference sequence). The CDR3 contains 17 residues. Unmatched junction bases numbered 7, after V lost 1 base and J lost 3 bases.